This TCR beta chain emerged from a study of naive and memory T cell subsets. CD4+ T cell IFNgamma after overnight CMV lysate exposure gave donor CMV status. An equimolar mix of two oligonucleotides served as the beta constant-region primer for TRBC1 and TRBC2. TCRdb analysed the UMI-ligation and nested PCR reads with MiXCR anew, one entry per CDR3 protein. The data hold around 160,000 distinct CDR3 sequences, with approximately 17% observed a single time. The sample holds a few counts of this clonotype. Sequencing used naive CD4+ T cells from blood. The clonotype originates from a human donor in good health.

The CDR3 here is CASSKTGYNEQFF. The CDR3 DNA reads as TGTGCCAGCAGCAAGACAGGTTACAATGAGCAGTTCTTC. The V gene is TRBV7-2, the J gene TRBJ2-1, with D tentatively TRBD1 (6 bases). CDR1 is SGHTA and CDR2 is FQGNSA in the germline V gene. V shed 5 bases and J shed 4 bases, with 9 bases lying between them. CDR3 length: 13 residues.